The sample holds a few counts of the clone carrying this T cell receptor (beta chain). The sample belongs to a study of response to subunit inactivated influenza vaccine. The CDR3 runs 17 residues. Trimming at V came to 2 bases and at J to 0 bases, leaving 3 bases not matched to a gene. From germline, CDR1 is SGHRS and CDR2 YFSETQ. TCRdb ran MiXCR on the RT-PCR reads and lists one entry per CDR3 protein. The sample consists of about 800,000 distinct CDR3 sequences, 21% of them appearing once. Sequences were derived from PBMCs from blood, sampled approximately 5 days after vaccination. This chain connects TRBV5-1 to TRBJ2-6; 9 positions agree with TRBD1. This TCR was recovered from a man between 50 and 59 years old who received an inactivated influenza vaccine. The CDR3, as DNA: TGCGCCAGCAGCTTACAGGGGGCCTCCTCTGGGGCCAACGTCCTGACTTTC. Translating it yields CASSLQGASSGANVLTF. Full variable domain (rest looked up from reference TRBV5-1 and TRBJ2-6): KAGVTQTPRYLIKTRGQQVTLSCSPISGHRSVSWYQQTPGQGLQFLFEYFSETQRNKGNFPGRFSGRQFSNSRSEMNVSTLELGDSALYLCASSLQGASSGANVLTFGAGSRLTVL.